What follows are 26 T cell receptor beta chains derived from one specimen sequenced in a study of CD8 T cells in ankylosing spondylitis. A single record per CDR3 protein comes from TCRdb applying MiXCR to the 5' RACE reads. The repertoire holds about 130,000 distinct CDR3 sequences, with about an eighth as singletons. Sequencing used blood, either unsorted or a sorted T cell fraction (not recorded which). These receptors were obtained from a female donor with ankylosing spondylitis or in good health (not recorded which).

This clonotype came up many times. V usage is TRBV5-1 and J usage is TRBJ1-1; D might be TRBD1 (5 bases). The V end lost 4 bases, the J end lost 6 bases, and 7 bases lay between the germline ends. Germline lookup yields CDR1 SGHRS and CDR2 YFSETQ. The CDR3 is made up of 11 amino acids. Here the CDR3 reads CASSPGAEAFF. Here the CDR3 DNA reads TGCGCCAGCAGCCCGGGGGCTGAAGCTTTCTTT.

Concerning this clonotype itself: A much larger clone lies one base from this, so it may be a read error. The V call is TRBV10-3, the J call TRBJ1-6, with D uncertain. Germline V gene sequence: CDR1 ENHRY, CDR2 SYGVKD. CDR3 size: 13 residues. Between the trimmed V and J ends, which lost 3 bases and 9 bases, there was a span of 9 bases. This CDR3 is CAISDIGSSPLHF. The CDR3 bases are TGTGCCATCAGTGATATTGGTAGTTCACCCCTCCACTTT.

This clonotype was found many times. The chain links TRBV29-1 to TRBJ2-3; possibly TRBD2 for D (6 bases). The CDR3 covers 13 residues. Germline CDR1 reads SQVTM; CDR2 reads ANQGSEA. The germline V and J ends were trimmed by 7 bases and 6 bases, with 17 bases remaining between them. The CDR3 DNA follows: TGCAGCGCCGGGGGTTCGCCAGAGGATACGCAGTATTTT. As protein: CSAGGSPEDTQYF.

This clonotype appeared a single time. A much bigger clone sits one base away, suggesting this may be a read error. The CDR3 DNA sequence: TGTGCCATCAGTGAGGTCCGGGGGGCCGGGGAGCTGTTTTTT. Its translation: CAISEVRGAGELFF. V is TRBV10-3 and J is TRBJ2-2; TRBD2 aligns across 7 bases. Trimming at V came to 2 bases and at J to 6 bases, leaving 3 bases not matched to a gene. The germline CDR1 and CDR2 sequences are ENHRY and SYGVKD. The CDR3 is 14 residues long.

This sequence joins TRBV13 and TRBJ2-3, with D perhaps matching TRBD1 or TRBD2 (5 bases each). The CDR3 spans 15 residues. The germline V and J ends were trimmed by 3 bases and 0 bases, with 10 bases remaining between them. Germline CDR1 and CDR2: PRHDT and FYEKMQ (reference sequence). The DNA of the CDR3 is TGTGCCAGCAGCTTGGGACCAGATAGCACAGATACGCAGTATTTT. Amino acids: CASSLGPDSTDTQYF.

At least ten counts were recorded for this clonotype. The genes are TRBV6-1 and TRBJ2-7, with D maybe TRBD1 (5 bases). CDR1 is MNHNS, CDR2 SASEGT, per germline. V was cut by 7 bases and J by 2 bases, with 15 bases left in between. The CDR3 consists of 14 residues. CDR3: CASTYRVGAYEQYF. The CDR3 nucleotides are TGTGCCAGCACCTATAGGGTAGGGGCCTACGAGCAGTACTTC.

V usage is TRBV4-1 and J usage is TRBJ2-1; a weak D match, TRBD2 (5 bases). This CDR3 spans 15 amino acids. Looked up from germline, CDR1 is MGHRA and CDR2 is YSYEKL. V shed 1 base and J shed 9 bases, with 16 bases lying between them. CDR3 amino acids: CASSQGASGIGEQFF. Written as DNA, the CDR3 is TGCGCCAGCAGCCAAGGGGCCAGCGGAATCGGTGAGCAGTTCTTC.

At least ten counts were recorded for this clonotype. The chain uses TRBV7-8 and TRBJ2-3, with D maybe TRBD2 (6 bases). V lost 5 bases to trimming and J lost 2 bases, with 17 bases between them. The CDR3 is 16 amino acids. Germline CDR1 is SGHVS and CDR2 is FQNEAQ. CDR3 residues: CASSIDSSEYTDTQYF. In nucleotides, the CDR3 is TGTGCCAGCAGCATAGATTCTAGCGAGTACACAGATACGCAGTATTTT.

This clonotype was counted at least ten times. The chain recombines TRBV5-1 with TRBJ2-1; D gene uncertain. Trimming left V 0 bases short and J 2 bases short, with 9 bases between. The CDR3 spans 15 residues. Per the germline V gene, CDR1 is SGHRS and CDR2 is YFSETQ. The CDR3 DNA follows: TGCGCCAGCAGCTTGGCCTTGACCACCTACAATGAGCAGTTCTTC. Protein: CASSLALTTYNEQFF.

The V and J genes are TRBV6-1 and TRBJ1-6, with 8 bases matching TRBD1. V lost 7 bases, J lost 10 bases, and 6 bases stayed unmatched. The CDR3 has 13 residues. The germline V gene encodes CDR1 MNHNS and CDR2 SASEGT. The CDR3, as DNA: TGTGCCAGCAAGGCTCAGGGGGCATCACCCCTCCACTTT. It specifies CASKAQGASPLHF.

This clonotype was seen only a few times. The V call is TRBV20-1, the J call TRBJ2-1; D remains unclear. This CDR3 is built from 11 residues. Trimming took 2 bases from V and 4 from J, leaving 3 bases between them. CDR1 is DFQATT and CDR2 is SNEGSKA in the germline V gene (reference sequence). CDR3 in DNA: TGCAGTGCTAGAAATTACAATGAGCAGTTCTTC. Translation gives CSARNYNEQFF.

The genes are TRBV7-3 and TRBJ2-7, with D possibly called TRBD1 or TRBD2 (7 bases each). V gave up 3 bases and J gave up 5 bases, with 17 bases separating them. Germline V gene data show CDR1 as SGHTA and CDR2 as FQGTGA. The CDR3 runs 15 residues. The CDR3: CASSLGGGVLNEQYF. The CDR3 DNA sequence: TGTGCCAGCAGCTTGGGAGGGGGCGTCTTAAACGAGCAGTACTTC.

The V and J genes are TRBV7-9 and TRBJ1-1, with a possible D match to TRBD1 (5 bases). The ends were cut back, 5 bases at V and 0 bases at J, with 16 bases in the middle. CDR3 length equals 16 residues. CDR1 SEHNR and CDR2 FQNEAQ come from the germline V gene (reference sequence). In DNA, the CDR3 is TGTGCCAGCAGCACCGGGACTCGGGGAGTGAACACTGAAGCTTTCTTT. Translating gives CASSTGTRGVNTEAFF.

The chain joins TRBV29-1 to TRBJ2-1; TRBD2 agrees at 12 bases. CDR1 SQVTM and CDR2 ANQGSEA come from the germline V gene. J lost 7 bases, V lost 6 bases, and 13 bases had no gene match. This CDR3 has 16 amino acids. The CDR3 sequence: CSVPRTSGTRSNEQFF. Written as DNA, the CDR3 is TGCAGCGTGCCCCGGACTAGCGGGACTAGGTCAAATGAGCAGTTCTTC.

The chain links TRBV12-3 or TRBV12-4 to TRBJ2-3; D gene unclear. The CDR3 is 11 amino acids. V gave up 8 bases and J gave up 4 bases, with 7 bases separating them. The CDR3 sequence is CASLVSDTQYF. The CDR3 DNA reads as TGTGCCAGCTTAGTTTCAGATACGCAGTATTTT.

The rearrangement joins TRBV5-1 to TRBJ2-1, with 11 bases lining up with TRBD1. Per germline, CDR1 SGHRS and CDR2 YFSETQ. The CDR3 sequence is 15 residues long. The J segment lost 7 bases and the V segment lost 4 bases, leaving 7 bases of the junction unmatched. The CDR3 DNA is TGCGCCAGCAGCCTGGGACAGGGGGAAAGTAATGAGCAGTTCTTC. Encoded protein: CASSLGQGESNEQFF.

This clonotype was picked up a small number of times. The chain combines TRBV2 with TRBJ2-7, with D tentatively TRBD2 (6 bases). The CDR3 spans 16 residues. Germline V CDR1 and CDR2: SNHLY, FYNNEI. V was trimmed by 4 bases and J by 0 bases, leaving 16 bases between them. DNA for the CDR3: TGTGCCAGCAGTGGGATGAGTCGCGGGATCTCCTACGAGCAGTACTTC. It yields the protein CASSGMSRGISYEQYF.

This clonotype was seen a handful of times. The CDR3 reads CASSLESAGGHEQFF. CDR3 coding DNA: TGTGCCAGCAGCTTAGAGTCGGCAGGGGGCCATGAGCAGTTCTTC. The chain employs TRBV7-6 and TRBJ2-1, with TRBD1 matching 8 bases. From germline, CDR1 is SGHVS and CDR2 FNYEAQ. V dropped 1 base and J dropped 8; count of bases not matched to a gene: 7. CDR3 length equals 15 residues.

This clonotype was recorded at least ten times. The J gene is TRBJ1-1, the V gene TRBV2; maybe TRBD1 (5 bases). The CDR3 contains 14 residues. CDR1 is SNHLY and CDR2 is FYNNEI in the germline V gene. Deletions cut 2 bases from V and 2 bases from J, with 9 bases between. The CDR3 is CASSERGGNTEAFF. The CDR3 nucleotides read TGTGCCAGCAGTGAAAGGGGTGGAAACACTGAAGCTTTCTTT.

Concerning this clonotype itself: This may stem from a read error, because a much larger clone lies one nucleotide away. The CDR3 DNA is TGTGCCAGCAGCCCAGACAGGTTCTCTAATGGAAAACTGTTTTTT. Translation: CASSPDRFSNGKLFF. The V and J genes are TRBV7-2 and TRBJ1-4; maybe TRBD1 (6 bases). Germline CDR1 is SGHTA and CDR2 is FQGNSA. There are 15 residues in the CDR3.

This clonotype showed up just a few times. V is TRBV27 and J is TRBJ1-5; D is unclear. The CDR3 spans 17 residues. V was pared by 6 bases and J by 0 bases, with 18 bases between. The germline gives CDR1 MNHEY, CDR2 SMNVEV (reference sequence). The CDR3 spells CASSPKASQISNQPQHF. The DNA of the CDR3 is TGTGCCAGCAGCCCAAAAGCGTCGCAGATTAGCAATCAGCCCCAGCATTTT.

This clonotype was recorded many times. Written as DNA, the CDR3 is TGTGCCAGCAAGATGGGAAACACCATATATTTT. Translated, it gives CASKMGNTIYF. V and J are TRBV27 and TRBJ1-3; D is ambiguous. Germline V gene data show CDR1 as MNHEY and CDR2 as SMNVEV (reference sequence). Trimming took 7 bases from V and 4 from J, leaving 5 bases between them. The CDR3 length is 11 residues.

There are a few counts of this clonotype. The CDR3 region has the DNA TGCAGTGCTAGAAGCAGACAGAAAAGCACAGATACGCAGTATTTT. Translating it yields CSARSRQKSTDTQYF. The rearrangement uses TRBV20-1 and TRBJ2-3; TRBD1 might be the D (5 bases). The CDR3 loop spans 15 amino acids. V was pared by 2 bases and J by 0 bases, with 12 bases between. Germline V gene lookup returns CDR1 DFQATT and CDR2 SNEGSKA (reference sequence).

This clonotype has more than one count but fewer than ten. This sequence joins TRBV18 and TRBJ2-2, with D perhaps matching TRBD1 (6 bases). The CDR3 loop spans 17 amino acids. CDR1 and CDR2 from the germline V gene are KGHSH and LQKENI. V was clipped by 3 bases and J by 1 base, with 15 bases between them. The CDR3 loop is CASSPQQPGQNTGELFF. The CDR3 DNA reads as TGTGCCAGCTCACCCCAGCAACCGGGACAGAACACCGGGGAGCTGTTTTTT.

This clonotype was recorded at least ten times. The chain uses TRBV5-1 and TRBJ2-7; no reliable D call. Per the germline V gene, CDR1 is SGHRS and CDR2 is YFSETQ. CDR3 length: 12 residues. V was cut by 4 bases and J by 1 base, with 6 bases left in between. The CDR3 DNA reads as TGCGCCAGCAGCCTGGAATCCTACGAGCAGTACTTC. Its translation is CASSLESYEQYF. The entire variable domain, with the rest obtained from reference TRBV5-1 and TRBJ2-7, is as follows: KAGVTQTPRYLIKTRGQQVTLSCSPISGHRSVSWYQQTPGQGLQFLFEYFSETQRNKGNFPGRFSGRQFSNSRSEMNVSTLELGDSALYLCASSLESYEQYFGPGTRLTVT.

This clonotype was seen at least ten times. The J gene is TRBJ1-3, the V gene TRBV5-1; no clear D gene. With 4 bases removed from V and 0 bases from J, the gap between germline ends came to 11 bases. The CDR3 extends over 15 amino acids. CDR1 and CDR2 from the germline V gene are SGHRS and YFSETQ. CDR3 loop: CASSGETLSGNTIYF. CDR3 nucleotide sequence: TGCGCCAGCAGCGGCGAGACACTCTCTGGAAACACCATATATTTT.